This T cell receptor beta chain comes out of a study of vaccination and CD4 T cells after COVID-19. About the research overall: Samples were taken after vaccination, a median of roughly 72 days after dose two, with a range of 14 to 241.

CD4+ T cells that had been cultured provided DNA sequenced with the Oncomine TCR Beta short-read assay. A single record per CDR3 protein comes from TCRdb applying MiXCR to the PCR reads. Of around 7,700 distinct CDR3 sequences listed, about 68% are singletons. The CDR3 is 16 amino acids. The junction had 8 bases not matched to a gene; V was cut back by 5 bases and J by 0 bases. Germline V gene data show CDR1 as LNHDA and CDR2 as SQIVND (reference sequence). Noted treatment: approximately nine-day PBMC culture with coronavirus spike peptide pools or control peptides (ViraFEST assay). With respect to this clonotype: As yet, its antigen is unknown.

The genes are TRBV19 and TRBJ2-7; 9 nucleotides match TRBD1. Source material: CD4+ T cells from blood, cultured in vitro. The source of this sequence is a human donor who had recovered from COVID-19. In DNA, the CDR3 is TGTGCCAGTAGTCGGACAGGGGCGGAGAGCTCCTACGAGCAGTACTTC. Residues: CASSRTGAESSYEQYF.